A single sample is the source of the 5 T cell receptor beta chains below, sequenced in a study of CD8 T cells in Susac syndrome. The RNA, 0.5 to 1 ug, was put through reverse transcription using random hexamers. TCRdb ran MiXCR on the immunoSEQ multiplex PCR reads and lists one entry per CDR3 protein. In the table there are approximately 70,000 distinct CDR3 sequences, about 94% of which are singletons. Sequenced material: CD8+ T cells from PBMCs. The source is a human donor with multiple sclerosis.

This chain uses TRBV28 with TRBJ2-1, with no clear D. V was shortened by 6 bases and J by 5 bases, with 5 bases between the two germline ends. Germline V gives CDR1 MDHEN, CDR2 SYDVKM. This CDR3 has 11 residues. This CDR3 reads CASSQDNEQFF. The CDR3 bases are TGTGCCAGCAGCCAGGACAATGAGCAGTTCTTC. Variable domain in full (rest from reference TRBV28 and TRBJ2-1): DVKVTQSSRYLVKRTGEKVFLECVQDMDHENMFWYRQDPGLGLRLIYFSYDVKMKEKGDIPEGYSVSREKKERFSLILESASTNQTSMYLCASSQDNEQFFGPGTRLTVL.

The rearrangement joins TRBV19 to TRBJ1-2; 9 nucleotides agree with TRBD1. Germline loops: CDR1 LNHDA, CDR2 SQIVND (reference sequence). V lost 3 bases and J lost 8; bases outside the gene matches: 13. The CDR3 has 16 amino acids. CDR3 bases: TGTGCCAGTAGTATTCTACAGGGGGCGGTAATCGGCGGCTACACCTTC. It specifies CASSILQGAVIGGYTF.

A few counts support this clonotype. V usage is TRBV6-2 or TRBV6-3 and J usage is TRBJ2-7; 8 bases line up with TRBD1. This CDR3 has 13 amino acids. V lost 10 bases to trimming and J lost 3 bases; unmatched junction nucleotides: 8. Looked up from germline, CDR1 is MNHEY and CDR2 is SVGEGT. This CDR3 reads CAIHPTGDYEQYF. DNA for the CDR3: TGTGCCATACACCCGACAGGGGACTACGAGCAGTACTTC.

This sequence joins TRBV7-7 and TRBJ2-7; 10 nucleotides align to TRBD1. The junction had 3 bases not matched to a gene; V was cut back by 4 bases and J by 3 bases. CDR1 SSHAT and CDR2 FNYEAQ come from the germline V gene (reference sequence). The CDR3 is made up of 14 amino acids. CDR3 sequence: CASSYGQGDYEQYF. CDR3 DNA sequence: TGTGCCAGCAGCTACGGACAGGGGGACTACGAGCAGTACTTC.

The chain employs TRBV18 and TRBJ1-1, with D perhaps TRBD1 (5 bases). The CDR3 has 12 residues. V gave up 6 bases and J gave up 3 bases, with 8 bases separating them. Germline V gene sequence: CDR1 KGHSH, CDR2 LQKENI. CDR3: CASSPGYTEAFF. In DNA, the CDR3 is TGTGCCAGCTCCCCAGGGTACACTGAAGCTTTCTTT.